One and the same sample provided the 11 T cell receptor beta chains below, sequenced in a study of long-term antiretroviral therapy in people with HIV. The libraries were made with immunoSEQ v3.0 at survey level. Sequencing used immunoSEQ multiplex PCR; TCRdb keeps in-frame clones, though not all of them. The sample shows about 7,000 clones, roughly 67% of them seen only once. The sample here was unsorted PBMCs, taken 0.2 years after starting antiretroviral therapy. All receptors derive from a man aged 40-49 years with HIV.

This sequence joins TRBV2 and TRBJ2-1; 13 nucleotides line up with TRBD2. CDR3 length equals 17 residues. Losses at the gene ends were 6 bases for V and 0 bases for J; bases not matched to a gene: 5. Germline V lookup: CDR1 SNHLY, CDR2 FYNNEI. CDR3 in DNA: TGTGCCAGCAGGGGGGGACTAGCGGGAAGCTCCTACAATGAGCAGTTCTTC. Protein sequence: CASRGGLAGSSYNEQFF.

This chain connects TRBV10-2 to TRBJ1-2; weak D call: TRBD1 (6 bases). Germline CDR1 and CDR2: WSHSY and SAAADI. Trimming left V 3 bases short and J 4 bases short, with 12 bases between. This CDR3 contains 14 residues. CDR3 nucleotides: TGCGCCAGCAGTGACGGACAGACGTTCTATGGCTACACCTTC. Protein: CASSDGQTFYGYTF.

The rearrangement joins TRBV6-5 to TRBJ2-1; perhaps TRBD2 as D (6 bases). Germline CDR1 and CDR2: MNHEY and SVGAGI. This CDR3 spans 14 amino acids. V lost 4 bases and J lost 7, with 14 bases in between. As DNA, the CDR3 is TGTGCCAGCAGTTCTAGTGTTGGGGGGAATGAGCAGTTCTTC. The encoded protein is CASSSSVGGNEQFF.

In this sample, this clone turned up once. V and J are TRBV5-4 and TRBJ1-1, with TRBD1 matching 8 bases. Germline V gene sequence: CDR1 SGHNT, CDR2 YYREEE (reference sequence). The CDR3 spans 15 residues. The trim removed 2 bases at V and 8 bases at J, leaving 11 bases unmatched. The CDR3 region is CASSFSGQGTEEAFF. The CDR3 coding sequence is TGTGCCAGCAGCTTTTCTGGACAGGGAACGGAAGAAGCTTTCTTT.

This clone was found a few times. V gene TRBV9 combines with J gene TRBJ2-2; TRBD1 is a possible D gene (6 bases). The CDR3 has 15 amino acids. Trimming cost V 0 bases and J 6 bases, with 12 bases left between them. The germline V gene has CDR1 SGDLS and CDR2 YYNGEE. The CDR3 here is CASSVEQGASGELFF. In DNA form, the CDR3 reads TGTGCCAGCAGCGTAGAACAGGGTGCGTCCGGGGAGCTGTTTTTT.

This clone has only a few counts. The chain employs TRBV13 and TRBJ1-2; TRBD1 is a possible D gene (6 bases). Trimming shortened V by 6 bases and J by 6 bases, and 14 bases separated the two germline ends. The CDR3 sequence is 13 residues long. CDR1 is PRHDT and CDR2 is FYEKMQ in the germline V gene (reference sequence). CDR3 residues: CASRETGIDGYTF. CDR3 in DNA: TGTGCCAGCAGGGAAACAGGGATCGATGGCTACACCTTC.

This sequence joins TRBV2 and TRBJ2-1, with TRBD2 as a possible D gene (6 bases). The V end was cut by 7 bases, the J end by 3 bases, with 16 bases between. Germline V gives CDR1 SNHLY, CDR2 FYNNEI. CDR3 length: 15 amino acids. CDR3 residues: CASTSRDSGYNEQFF. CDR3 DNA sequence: TGTGCCAGCACCTCGCGGGACTCCGGCTACAATGAGCAGTTCTTC.

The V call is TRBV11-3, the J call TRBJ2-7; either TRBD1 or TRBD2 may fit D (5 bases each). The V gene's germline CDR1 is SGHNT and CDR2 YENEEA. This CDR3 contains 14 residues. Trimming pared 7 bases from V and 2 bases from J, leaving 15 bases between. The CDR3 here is CASNLGRETYEQYF. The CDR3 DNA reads TGTGCCAGCAACCTGGGCAGGGAGACCTACGAGCAGTACTTC.

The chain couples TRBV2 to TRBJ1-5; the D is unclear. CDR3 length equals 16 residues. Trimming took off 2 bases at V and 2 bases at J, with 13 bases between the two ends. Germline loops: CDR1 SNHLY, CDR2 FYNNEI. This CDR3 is CASSEWAGSGNQPQHF. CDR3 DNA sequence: TGTGCCAGCAGTGAATGGGCCGGGTCTGGCAATCAGCCCCAGCATTTT.

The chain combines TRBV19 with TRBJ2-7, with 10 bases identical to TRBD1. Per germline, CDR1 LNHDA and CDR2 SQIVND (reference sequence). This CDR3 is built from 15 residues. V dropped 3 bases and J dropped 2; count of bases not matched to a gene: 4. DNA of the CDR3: TGTGCCAGTAGTATTACCGGGACAGGGGCCTACGAGCAGTACTTC. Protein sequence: CASSITGTGAYEQYF.

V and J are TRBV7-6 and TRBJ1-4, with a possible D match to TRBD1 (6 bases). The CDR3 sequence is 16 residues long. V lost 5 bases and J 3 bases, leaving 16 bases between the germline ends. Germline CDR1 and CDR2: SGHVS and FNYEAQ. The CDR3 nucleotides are TGTGCCAGCAGCCCCGCTACCCGGACAGCTAATGAAAAACTGTTTTTT. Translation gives CASSPATRTANEKLFF.